These T cell receptor beta chains were read from a single sample in a study of shared clonotypes between healthy human individuals. Assay: immunoSEQ multiplex PCR; the TCRdb copy retains only in-frame clones and omits some. Of some 1,900,000 clones listed, about 95% are singletons. The sequenced sample was naive CD8+ T cells sorted from blood. All receptors come from a man between 18 and 29 years old in good health. The CDR3 runs from the conserved cysteine through the conserved F or W. The D gene is left open where the match is weak. Clone size is given for some rows only: seen once, a few or many times, or a class if the clone is expanded.

NA	TRBV9	NA	TRBJ1-1	TGTGCCAGCAGCGTAGGAGAAGGGAACACTGAAGCTTTCTTT	CASSVGEGNTEAFF
NA	TRBV29-1	NA	TRBJ2-7	TGCAGCGTTGAGGAGGGCTACGAGCAGTACTTC	CSVEEGYEQYF
NA	TRBV15	NA	TRBJ1-1	TGTGCCACCAGCAGACAGAGGAACACTGAAGCTTTCTTT	CATSRQRNTEAFF
NA	TRBV7-2	NA	TRBJ2-7	TGTGCCAGCAGCTTGGGACACGGACTATACGAGCAGTACTTC	CASSLGHGLYEQYF
NA	TRBV7-8	NA	TRBJ2-5	TGTGCCAGCAGCCCAGTGGGGGATGGGCAAGAGACCCAGTACTTC	CASSPVGDGQETQYF
NA	TRBV18	NA	TRBJ2-6	TGTGCCAGCTCACCGGGGGGACTCTCTGGGGCCAACGTCCTGACTTTC	CASSPGGLSGANVLTF
NA	TRBV27	TRBD2	TRBJ2-1	TGTGCCAGCAGTTTCATTTGGGGGGGCTCCTACAATGAGCAGTTCTTC	CASSFIWGGSYNEQFF
few	TRBV5-6	NA	TRBJ1-6	TGTGCCAGCAGCTCGTTTGCCACAGCTAATTCACCCCTCCACTTT	CASSSFATANSPLHF
NA	TRBV27	NA	TRBJ2-1	TGTGCCAGCAGTTCCCCGGGGCCCTTCAATGAGCAGTTCTTC	CASSSPGPFNEQFF
NA	TRBV6-5	NA	TRBJ1-1	TGTGCCACCTCCCTATACCAGAACACTGAAGCTTTCTTT	CATSLYQNTEAFF
once	TRBV7-3	NA	TRBJ1-3	TGTGCCAGCAGCATCGACGGGAGCTCTGGAAACACCATATATTTT	CASSIDGSSGNTIYF
NA	TRBV28	NA	TRBJ2-1	TGTGCCAGCAGTTTGGACGGGACCTGGAATGAGCAGTTCTTC	CASSLDGTWNEQFF
NA	TRBV5-4	TRBD2	TRBJ2-5	TGTGCCAGCAGCTTGGATGGCGGGAGGGTTTCCCAAGAGACCCAGTACTTC	CASSLDGGRVSQETQYF
NA	TRBV14	NA	TRBJ2-7	TGTGCCAGCAGCCATCCGGGGGCACCCTACGAGCAGTACTTC	CASSHPGAPYEQYF
NA	TRBV5-4	TRBD2	TRBJ2-5	TGTGCCAGCAGCTCTGCCGGGACTAGCGGGACCGAACTGGAGACCCAGTACTTC	CASSSAGTSGTELETQYF